Detailed here is one T cell receptor (beta chain). The sample belongs to a study of blood T cell repertoires in COVID-19. The repertoire was sequenced with immunoSEQ multiplex PCR; TCRdb's copy has only in-frame clones and lacks some. Of about 230,000 clones detected, 70% to 90% appear once; the ten largest clones hold about 2.5%. The germline V gene has CDR1 SEHNR and CDR2 FQNEAQ (reference sequence). Trimming shortened V by 2 bases and J by 7 bases, and 14 bases separated the two germline ends. This CDR3 has 14 amino acids. The receptor comes from a middle-aged woman with acute COVID-19. V usage is TRBV7-9 and J usage is TRBJ1-1, with unresolved D. Sequenced material: PBMCs or T cells enriched from blood (not recorded which). This chain's CDR3 is CASSLFNNAGEAFF. The CDR3 nucleotides are TGTGCCAGCAGCTTATTTAATAACGCGGGTGAAGCTTTCTTT.